A selection of T cell receptor beta chains follows, all from one sample in a study of technical replicates of blood from a handful of donors. Produced via immunoSEQ multiplex PCR; TCRdb's table is partial and in-frame only. The sample lists some 98,000 clones; under 97% were seen once. The sample comprised T cells isolated from PBMCs. The source is a human donor in good health. Both conserved end residues are part of each CDR3. The D gene is left open where the match is weak.

D gene,V gene,J gene,CDR3 DNA,CDR3 protein
-,TRBV28,TRBJ2-3,TGTGCCAGCAGTTTCTCCAGTTACACAGATACGCAGTATTTT,CASSFSSYTDTQYF
-,TRBV29-1,TRBJ1-1,TGCAGCGTTGTTAGGGGGGGGCGGAACACTGAAGCTTTCTTT,CSVVRGGRNTEAFF
TRBD1,TRBV18,TRBJ1-2,TGTGCCAGCTCAACGTACACAGGGGAGGATAACTATGGCTACACCTTC,CASSTYTGEDNYGYTF
TRBD2,TRBV6-6,TRBJ2-6,TGTGCCAGCATTCGGGGGGGGCCTGGGGCCAACGTCCTGACTTTC,CASIRGGPGANVLTF
-,TRBV28,TRBJ1-2,TGTGCCAGCAGTGGCAGGGTCCTCTATGGCTACACCTTC,CASSGRVLYGYTF
TRBD1,TRBV4-2,TRBJ2-7,TGTGCCAGCAGCCAAGGGTTCGGACAGGGCGAGTACGAGCAGTACTTC,CASSQGFGQGEYEQYF
TRBD2,TRBV6-1,TRBJ2-3,TGTGCCAGCAGTGAGCAACCAGCGGGGGGGCTGTCAGATACGCAGTATTTT,CASSEQPAGGLSDTQYF
TRBD1,TRBV6-5,TRBJ2-7,TGTGCCAGCAGTTCACAGGGGGGCTCCTACGAGCAGTACTTC,CASSSQGGSYEQYF
-,TRBV6-1,TRBJ1-2,TGTGCCAGCAGTGAGTCGGTGCTTACCGACTACACCTTC,CASSESVLTDYTF
-,TRBV5-4,TRBJ2-5,TGTGCCAGCAGCTTTATCCCGGAGACCCAGTACTTC,CASSFIPETQYF
-,TRBV11-3,TRBJ2-1,TGTGCCAGCAGCATGGGGCAAGAGCAGTTCTTC,CASSMGQEQFF
-,TRBV19,TRBJ1-3,TGTGCCAGTAGTATGGGGCCGAGAAACACCATATATTTT,CASSMGPRNTIYF
-,TRBV6-5,TRBJ2-3,TGTGCCAGCAGTTACTCAGCGGGCCTTCGCACAGATACGCAGTATTTT,CASSYSAGLRTDTQYF
TRBD2,TRBV28,TRBJ2-7,TGTGCCAGCAGTACGCCGTGGGAGGGCATCTACGAGCAGTACTTC,CASSTPWEGIYEQYF
TRBD2,TRBV11-3,TRBJ2-2,TGTGCCAGCAGCTTTGGCGGGGGTGGCACCGGGGAGCTGTTTTTT,CASSFGGGGTGELFF
TRBD2,TRBV27,TRBJ2-1,TGTGCCAGCAGTTATCAGGGAGGGTTGTACAATGAGCAGTTCTTC,CASSYQGGLYNEQFF
TRBD2,TRBV5-1,TRBJ2-7,TGCGCCAGCGGCTATAGCGGGGGGGGTGACGAGCAGTACTTC,CASGYSGGGDEQYF
TRBD2,TRBV19,TRBJ2-1,TGTGCCAGTAGTATCGGGGGGGGGTACGGTGAGCAGTTCTTC,CASSIGGGYGEQFF
TRBD2,TRBV7-9,TRBJ2-5,TGTGCCAGCAGCCGCCTAACTAGCGGGAGAGACCAAGAGACCCAGTACTTC,CASSRLTSGRDQETQYF
-,TRBV2,TRBJ2-2,TGTGCCAGCATGAGGACGGGTGGAGCGGGTCGGGTCACCGGGGAGCTGTTTTTT,CASMRTGGAGRVTGELFF
-,TRBV15,TRBJ2-1,TGTGCCACCGGGTCTGGCAGGACAGGGTTCGGGGGGTCTATAGGGGAACCCTACAATGAGCAGTTCTTC,CATGSGRTGFGGSIGEPYNEQFF